Sequencing of this TCR beta chain was carried out in a study of shared clonotypes between healthy human individuals. Study details: Those who served as donors were a couple of women and a few men between the ages of 18 and 49.

Assay runs were performed at deep level. Data came from immunoSEQ multiplex PCR; TCRdb stores just in-frame clones and leaves some out. The repertoire holds under 600,000 clones, with 75% to 80% as singletons. This clone has just one count. The donors were adults (healthy and HIV-negative) with no recent acute infections or vaccinations. Per the germline V gene, CDR1 is SGDLS and CDR2 is YYNGEE. The CDR3 has 15 amino acids. V lost 0 bases and J 2 bases, leaving 11 bases between the germline ends. Sequencing used PBMCs. This TCR derives from a woman in her 40s in good health. Some clones in this sample may be carry-over from other donors' samples. The V and J genes are TRBV9 and TRBJ1-2, with a possible D match to TRBD1 (5 bases). Here the CDR3 reads CASSVGPGRNYGYTF. In nucleotides, the CDR3 is TGTGCCAGCAGCGTAGGGCCGGGACGGAACTATGGCTACACCTTC.